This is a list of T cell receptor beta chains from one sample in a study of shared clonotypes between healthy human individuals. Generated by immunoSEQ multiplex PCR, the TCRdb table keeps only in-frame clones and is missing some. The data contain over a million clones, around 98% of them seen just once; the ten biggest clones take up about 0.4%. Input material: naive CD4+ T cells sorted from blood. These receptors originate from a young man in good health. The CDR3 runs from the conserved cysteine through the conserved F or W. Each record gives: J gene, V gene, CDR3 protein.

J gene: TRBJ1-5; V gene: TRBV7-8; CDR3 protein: CASSLDSRVGSNQPQHF
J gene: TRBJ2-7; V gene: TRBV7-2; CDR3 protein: CASSGKAGGHLYEQYF
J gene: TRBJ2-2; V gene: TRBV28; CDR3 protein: CASSFRGPPNTGELFF
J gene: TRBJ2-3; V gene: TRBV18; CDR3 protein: CASSPGLQTDTQYF
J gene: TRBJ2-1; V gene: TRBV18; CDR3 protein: CASSPRLEYNEQFF
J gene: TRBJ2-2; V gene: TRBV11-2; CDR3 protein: CASSLSSGSVAGELFF
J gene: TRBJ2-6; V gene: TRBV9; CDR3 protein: CASSRAPGANVLTF
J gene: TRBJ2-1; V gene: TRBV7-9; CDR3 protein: CASSLQGSSVF
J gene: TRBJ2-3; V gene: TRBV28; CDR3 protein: CASLGGRTDTQYF
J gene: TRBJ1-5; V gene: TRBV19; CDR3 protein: CASSAGAHRVNQPQHF
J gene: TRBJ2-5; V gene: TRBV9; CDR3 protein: CASSVATGQPGQETQYF
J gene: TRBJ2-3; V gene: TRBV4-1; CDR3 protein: CASSQPTQGADTQYF
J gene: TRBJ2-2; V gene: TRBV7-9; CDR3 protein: CASSLLAGELFF
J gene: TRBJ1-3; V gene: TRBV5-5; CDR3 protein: CASSLFGFGNTIYF
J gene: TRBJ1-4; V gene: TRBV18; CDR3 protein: CASSPGLANEKLFF
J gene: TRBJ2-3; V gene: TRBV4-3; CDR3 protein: CASSQEAPSGATDTQYF
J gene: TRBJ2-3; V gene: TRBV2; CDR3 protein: CASSGQLDTDTQYF
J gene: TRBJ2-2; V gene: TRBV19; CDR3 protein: CASRGIGGHAGELFF
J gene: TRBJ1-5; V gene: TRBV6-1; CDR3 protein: CASSEAGGTHQPQHF
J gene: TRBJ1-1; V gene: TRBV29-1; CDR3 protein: CSAGGPTEAFF
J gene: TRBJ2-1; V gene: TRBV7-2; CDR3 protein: CATLGLAGGLEQFF
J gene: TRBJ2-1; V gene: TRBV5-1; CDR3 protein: CASSLGLAGFNEQFF
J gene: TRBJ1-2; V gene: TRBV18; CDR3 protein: CASSATDYGYTF
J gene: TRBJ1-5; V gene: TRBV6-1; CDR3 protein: CASSEEGHSNQPQHF
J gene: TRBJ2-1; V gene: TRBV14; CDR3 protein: CASSQEIGQLYNEQFF
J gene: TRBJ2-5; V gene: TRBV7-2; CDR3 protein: CASSLDQPSRWLSETQYF
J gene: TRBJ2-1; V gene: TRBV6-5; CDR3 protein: CASRSTGNNEQFF
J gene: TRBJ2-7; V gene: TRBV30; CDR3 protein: CAWTPGQRSSYEQYF
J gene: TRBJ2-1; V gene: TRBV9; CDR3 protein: CASSVVPAGNYNEQFF
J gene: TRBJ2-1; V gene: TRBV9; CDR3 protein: CASSARLAGDLPYNEQFF
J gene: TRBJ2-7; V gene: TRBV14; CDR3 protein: CASSPWTGSSYEQYF
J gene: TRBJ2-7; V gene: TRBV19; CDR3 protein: CASSPRTKTYEQYF
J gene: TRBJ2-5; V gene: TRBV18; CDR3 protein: CASSPVGGWETQYF
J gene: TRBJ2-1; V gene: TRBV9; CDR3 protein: CASSVEPHSISSYNEQFF
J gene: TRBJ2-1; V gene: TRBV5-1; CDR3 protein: CASSKVSGPYNEQFF
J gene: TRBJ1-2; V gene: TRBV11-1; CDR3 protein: CASSRDRRDMGISSGYTF
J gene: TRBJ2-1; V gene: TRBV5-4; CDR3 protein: CASSSPGLNNEQFF
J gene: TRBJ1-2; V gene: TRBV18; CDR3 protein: CASSPGGSPNYGYTF
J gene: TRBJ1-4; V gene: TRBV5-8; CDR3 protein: CASSWGTATNEKLFF
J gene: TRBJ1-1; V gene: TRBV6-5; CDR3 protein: CASRLLLNTEAFF
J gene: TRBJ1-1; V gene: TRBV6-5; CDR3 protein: CASSPLGVINTEAFF
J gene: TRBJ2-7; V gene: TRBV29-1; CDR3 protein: CSVKGGREQYF
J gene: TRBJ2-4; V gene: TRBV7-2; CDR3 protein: CASSLRLAGGLAKNIQYF
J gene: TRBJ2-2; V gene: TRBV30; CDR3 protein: CAWSFRDRGLSEGELFF
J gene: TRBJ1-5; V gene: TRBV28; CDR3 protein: CASSQGPRPQHF
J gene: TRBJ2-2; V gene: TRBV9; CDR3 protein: CASSVGIGKARGTGELFF
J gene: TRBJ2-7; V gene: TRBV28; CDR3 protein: CASSQSSYEQYF
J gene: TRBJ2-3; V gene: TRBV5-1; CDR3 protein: CASSFGTSGRVGTDTQYF
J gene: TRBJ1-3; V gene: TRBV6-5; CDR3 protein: CATRWISGNTIYF
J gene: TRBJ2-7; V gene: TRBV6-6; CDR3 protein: CATTGSSYEQYF
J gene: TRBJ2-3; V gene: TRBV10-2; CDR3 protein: CASSGGTSGRFLYF
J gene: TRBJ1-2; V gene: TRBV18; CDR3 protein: CASSPAGRGGGPYYGYTF
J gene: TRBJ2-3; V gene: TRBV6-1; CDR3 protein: CASRARGSGDTQYF
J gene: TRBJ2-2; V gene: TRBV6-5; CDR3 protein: CASSYFGPPGELFF
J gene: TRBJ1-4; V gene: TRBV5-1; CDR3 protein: CASSLDRRQLSEKLFF
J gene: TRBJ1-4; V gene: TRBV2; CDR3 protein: CASRRGEATNEKLFF
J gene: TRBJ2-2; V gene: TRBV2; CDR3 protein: CASRRLAANTGELFF
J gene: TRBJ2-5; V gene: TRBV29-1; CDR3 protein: CSVGQAQETQYF
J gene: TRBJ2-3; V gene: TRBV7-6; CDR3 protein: CASSARPGPLGDTQYF
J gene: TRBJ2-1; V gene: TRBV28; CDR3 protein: CASSLGRYNEQFF